This passage covers 14 T cell receptor beta chains from one sample sequenced in a study of blood T cells in healthy people across ages. Combining a sample-barcoded 5' primer with a J-beta primer mix, a second PCR ran for roughly 6 to 11 cycles. Each CDR3 protein gets one entry after TCRdb re-called the 5' RACE reads with MiXCR. This sample carries over a million distinct CDR3 sequences, approximately 42% of them seen once, and the ten largest clones take approximately 7.9%. Material for sequencing was blood. Receptor source: a woman under 30 in good health.

Only one count was recorded for this clonotype. This chain joins TRBV7-9 and TRBJ1-5, with no clear D. In germline, CDR1 is SEHNR, CDR2 FQNEAQ (reference sequence). The CDR3 is made up of 14 amino acids. V was pared by 5 bases and J by 3 bases, with 11 bases between. This chain's CDR3 is CASSEDADNQPQHF. The CDR3 DNA sequence: TGTGCCAGCAGCGAGGACGCTGACAATCAGCCCCAGCATTTT.

The rearrangement joins TRBV11-2 to TRBJ2-1; 9 nucleotides line up with TRBD1. The CDR3 contains 17 residues. The V segment lost 5 bases and the J segment 7 bases; nucleotides outside the gene matches: 15. From germline, CDR1 is SGHAT and CDR2 FQNNGV. CDR3 nucleotide sequence: TGTGCCAGCAGCGCCCGCTCGACGGGACAGGGCTCGAATGAGCAGTTCTTC. Its protein is CASSARSTGQGSNEQFF.

This clonotype was seen many times. The chain has TRBV12-3 or TRBV12-4 and TRBJ2-3; 13 bases are a match to TRBD2. CDR3 length: 14 residues. V shed 6 bases, J shed 4 bases, and the junction held 1 base outside the gene matches. The CDR3 loop is CASRLAGGSDTQYF. The CDR3 coding sequence is TGTGCCAGCAGACTAGCGGGAGGGTCAGATACGCAGTATTTT.

This clonotype occurred many times. The V and J genes are TRBV30 and TRBJ2-5; D possibly corresponds to TRBD1 (6 bases). CDR3 length: 13 amino acids. Between the trimmed V and J ends, which lost 3 bases and 1 base, there was a span of 9 bases. The germline gives CDR1 GTSNPN, CDR2 SVGIG (reference sequence). The CDR3 sequence: CAWSRDTQETQYF. CDR3 DNA sequence: TGTGCCTGGAGCCGGGACACCCAAGAGACCCAGTACTTC.

This clonotype was found a few times. This chain uses TRBV20-1 with TRBJ2-2; D is unclear. Trimming took off 0 bases at V and 5 bases at J, with 10 bases between the two ends. The V gene's germline CDR1 is DFQATT and CDR2 SNEGSKA (reference sequence). CDR3 size: 14 residues. In DNA, the CDR3 is TGCAGTGCTAGAGATCTCAAGGGTACCGGGGAGCTGTTTTTT. This translates into CSARDLKGTGELFF.

The V and J genes are TRBV24-1 and TRBJ2-3; TRBD2 aligns across 9 bases. This CDR3 comprises 14 residues. Unmatched junction bases numbered 6, after V lost 9 bases and J lost 3 bases. The V gene's germline CDR1 is KGHDR and CDR2 SFDVKD. CDR3 loop: CATGAGGRTDTQYF. CDR3 nucleotide sequence: TGTGCCACCGGCGCGGGGGGGAGGACAGATACGCAGTATTTT.

This clonotype was seen only a few times. The chain links TRBV11-1 to TRBJ1-3; D is ambiguous. This CDR3 comprises 16 residues. Germline assignment: CDR1 SGHAT and CDR2 FQDESV (reference sequence). V was shortened by 4 bases and J by 0 bases, with 13 bases between the two germline ends. This CDR3 reads CASSSKMWLSGNTIYF. CDR3 in DNA: TGTGCCAGCAGCTCCAAGATGTGGCTCTCTGGAAACACCATATATTTT.

This chain links TRBV3-1 with TRBJ1-2; TRBD1 matches at 8 bases. The CDR3 totals 14 residues. The J segment lost 4 bases and the V segment lost 3 bases, leaving 4 bases of the junction unmatched. Per the germline V gene, CDR1 is LGHDT and CDR2 is YNNKEL (reference sequence). The CDR3 sequence: CASSHNGQGYGYTF. The DNA for the CDR3 is TGTGCCAGCAGCCACAATGGACAGGGCTATGGCTACACCTTC.

This clonotype was counted a few times. The rearrangement joins TRBV2 to TRBJ1-2, with no clear D. Trimming left V 4 bases short and J 8 bases short, with 17 bases between. CDR3 size: 14 residues. Germline lookup yields CDR1 SNHLY and CDR2 FYNNEI. DNA for the CDR3: TGTGCCAGCAGTGCCTACCGAGGGAATAAAGGCTACACCTTC. Its translation is CASSAYRGNKGYTF.

Only a few counts were recorded for this clonotype. The chain recombines TRBV28 with TRBJ2-7; D possibly corresponds to TRBD1 (6 bases). Per germline, CDR1 MDHEN and CDR2 SYDVKM. There are 13 residues in the CDR3. V was cut by 2 bases and J by 6 bases, with 11 bases left in between. CDR3 amino acids: CASSLGGYGEQYF. The CDR3 region has the DNA TGTGCCAGCAGTTTAGGGGGCTACGGCGAGCAGTACTTC.

This clonotype was seen a single time. This sequence joins TRBV20-1 and TRBJ2-5, with a possible D match to TRBD1 (7 bases). The CDR3 length is 14 residues. Trimming removed 4 bases from V and 4 bases from J, with 16 bases in between. CDR1 is DFQATT, CDR2 SNEGSKA, per germline (reference sequence). The CDR3 DNA follows: TGCAGTGCTACGCCGGAGGGGGCAGGAGAGACCCAGTACTTC. Translating gives CSATPEGAGETQYF.

V is TRBV2 and J is TRBJ2-4; D unclear. CDR1 is SNHLY, CDR2 FYNNEI, per germline. Trimming took 8 bases from V and 0 from J, leaving 11 bases between them. The CDR3 contains 14 residues. The CDR3 nucleotides are TGTGCCAGCCGGTCCCAACTAGCCAAAAACATTCAGTACTTC. This codes for CASRSQLAKNIQYF.

The sample holds a few counts of this clonotype. The V and J genes are TRBV20-1 and TRBJ2-7, with TRBD1 as a possible D gene (5 bases). Germline CDR1 DFQATT, CDR2 SNEGSKA (reference sequence). V lost 0 bases and J lost 4, with 16 bases in between. The CDR3 extends over 15 amino acids. This CDR3 reads CSARDPTALPYEQYF. DNA of the CDR3: TGCAGTGCTAGAGACCCGACAGCCCTTCCTTACGAGCAGTACTTC.

This clonotype was counted between two and nine times. This chain joins TRBV4-1 and TRBJ2-1; 10 bases are a match to TRBD2. Trimming removed 1 base from V and 8 bases from J; junction bases left unmatched: 8. Germline CDR1 is MGHRA and CDR2 is YSYEKL. The CDR3 length is 16 residues. The CDR3 region has the DNA TGCGCCAGCAGCCAAGGGGCTAGCGGGAGTGGCTATGAGCAGTTCTTC. This sequence encodes CASSQGASGSGYEQFF.